This TCR beta chain comes out of a study of cytomegalovirus exposure and HLA in healthy donors. Study at large: An earlier analysis found around 100 million unique TCR beta sequences from 150 million to 200 million T cells.

Researchers ran the PCR with 60 Vbeta and 13 Jbeta primers. TCRdb's copy holds only in-frame clones and misses some; the assay was immunoSEQ multiplex PCR. The sample contains about 93,000 clones, 82% of which appear only once. Each of the donors was a healthy bone marrow donor. On this clone itself: What it binds is not known.

The V gene's germline CDR1 is SGHNT and CDR2 YYREEE (reference sequence). V shed 3 bases and J 6 bases; nucleotides not matched to a gene: 5. The CDR3 sequence is 13 residues long. General study results and limits: Follow-up analysis found HLA locus-dependent TCR association rates, highest for DRB1 and lowest for HLA-C.

This receptor was obtained from a middle-aged man in good health and CMV-seronegative. Sequenced: PBMCs. The rearrangement joins TRBV5-4 to TRBJ1-2; the match to TRBD1 covers 7 bases. In nucleotides, the CDR3 is TGTGCCAGCAGCTCCACAGGGGATCATGGCTACACCTTC. It yields the protein CASSSTGDHGYTF.